This T cell receptor beta chain derives from a study of blood T cell repertoires in COVID-19. On the study more broadly: The analysed material was cDNA or gDNA that came from T cells, B-cell-depleted T cells, or PBMCs.

Libraries were prepared by immunoSEQ multiplex PCR; TCRdb keeps only in-frame clonotypes and omits some of them. Among about 120,000 clones listed, approximately 84% were seen once. Germline values: CDR1 SEHNR, CDR2 FQNEAQ (reference sequence). V shed 5 bases, J shed 5 bases, and the junction held 6 bases outside the gene matches. The CDR3 sequence is 16 residues long. The sequenced sample was peripheral blood. This chain connects TRBV7-9 to TRBJ2-1, with 13 bases matching TRBD2. The sequence was obtained from a man between 65 and 85 years old with active or convalescent COVID-19. The CDR3: CASSPGLAGLDNEQFF. In DNA, the CDR3 is TGTGCCAGCAGCCCGGGACTAGCGGGATTGGACAATGAGCAGTTCTTC.